The T cell receptor beta chain under discussion was sequenced for a study of monozygotic twins with inflammatory bowel disease. The template switching step added UMIs that contained a 6-nucleotide sample barcode. One entry per CDR3 protein, without DNA, is what TCRdb gives after re-calling the 5' RACE reads. The listing records hundreds of thousands of distinct CDR3 sequences. This CDR3 is 18 amino acids long. Points on this clonotype: Antigen specificity is unknown.

Study-wide points: Neither one strong signal nor one clonotype associated with IBD was supported. IBD patients exhibited fewer clonotypes shared with other individuals than healthy twins, particularly with disease activity. The co-twins with IBD showed lower TCRbeta diversity (inverse Simpson) than their healthy siblings.

The sample was blood. This clonotype was sampled from a human donor with ulcerative colitis or Crohn's disease, or a healthy co-twin of an affected twin (not recorded which). The gene calls are TRBV12-3 or TRBV12-4 and TRBJ2-6; lacking DNA, the TRBD1 call made by TCRdb goes unchecked. This CDR3 reads CASSPTWGTTSGANVLTF.